The sample holds one count of the clone carrying this T cell receptor beta chain. The target antigen is unknown. The CDR3 is 16 residues long. CDR1 is LGHDT and CDR2 is YNNKEL in the germline V gene (reference sequence). V lost 4 bases, J lost 5 bases, and 12 bases stayed unmatched. The data were obtained in a study of tissue T cells after allogeneic stem cell transplantation. Study findings and constraints: Within patients, tissue anatomy strongly shaped TCR repertoire composition. Only a limited share of tissue TCRs appeared in blood or spleen. Shared clones across patients were few; motif clustering revealed tissue-specific shared signatures. Limitations included a small, clinically heterogeneous cohort and limited sampling depth.

Assay: immunoSEQ multiplex PCR; the TCRdb copy retains only in-frame clones and omits some. The sample yields about 6,300 clones, around three quarters seen once. The receptor was derived from a woman aged 18 to 55 with breast cancer. The chain is built from TRBV3-1 (or the pseudogene TRBV3-2) and TRBJ2-5; 8 bases are shared with TRBD1. This sample comprised tissue from the rectum, obtained at autopsy. The CDR3 here is CASSLLGQGGEETQYF. As DNA, the CDR3 is TGTGCCAGCAGCCTATTAGGACAGGGTGGGGAGGAGACCCAGTACTTC.